These 22 T cell receptor beta chains were sequenced from one sample in a study of blood T cells in healthy people across ages. Primers used in a second PCR of about 6 to 11 cycles were a sample-barcoded 5' primer and a J-beta primer mix. MiXCR, run by TCRdb on the 5' RACE reads, gives a single entry per CDR3 protein. The profile shows some 790,000 distinct CDR3 sequences, around 28% of them singletons. The specimen sequenced was blood. All receptors come from a woman aged 80 or over in good health.

The V call is TRBV6-5, the J call TRBJ1-3; D call uncertain. Per the germline V gene, CDR1 is MNHEY and CDR2 is SVGAGI. The CDR3 consists of 15 residues. Trimming took 7 bases from V and 9 from J, leaving 22 bases between them. CDR3 in DNA: TGTGCCAGCACCCTCCGGCGGGCGGCGGGGAGCACCATATATTTT. Its protein product is CASTLRRAAGSTIYF.

About this clonotype itself: At one of its ends the junction is not consistent with the germline gene, which may arise from a read error. The chain uses TRBV7-7 and TRBJ2-1; 9 nucleotides agree with TRBD2. Germline CDR1 reads SSHAT; CDR2 reads FNYEAQ (reference sequence). This CDR3 comprises 14 residues. CDR3 region: CASSQAGGNNEQFF. In DNA, the CDR3 is TGTGCTAGCAGTCAGGCGGGGGGGAACAATGAGCAGTTCTTC.

The chain links TRBV18 to TRBJ2-2, with unresolved D. The ends were cut back, 6 bases at V and 0 bases at J, with 14 bases in the middle. Germline CDR1 and CDR2: KGHSH and LQKENI. The CDR3 loop spans 16 amino acids. The DNA for the CDR3 is TGTGCCAGCTCTCCTCCGGCGGCGGCGAACACCGGGGAGCTGTTTTTT. The encoded protein is CASSPPAAANTGELFF. The whole variable domain, filled in from reference TRBV18 and TRBJ2-2, reads NAGVMQNPRHLVRRRGQEARLRCSPMKGHSHVYWYRQLPEEGLKFMVYLQKENIIDESGMPKERFSAEFPKEGPSILRIQQVVRGDSAAYFCASSPPAAANTGELFFGEGSRLTVL.

Concerning this clonotype itself: A read error may explain this, as a much larger clone is one base away. This sequence joins TRBV24-1 and TRBJ2-1; D ambiguous. V was clipped by 3 bases and J by 6 bases, with 5 bases between them. Germline CDR1 KGHDR, CDR2 SFDVKD. The CDR3 runs 12 residues. CDR3: CATSDTLNEQFF. The CDR3 nucleotides read TGTGCCACCAGTGATACACTCAATGAGCAGTTCTTC.

This clonotype was seen repeatedly, ten times or more. The V call is TRBV6-2 or TRBV6-3, the J call TRBJ2-6; D might be TRBD1 (6 bases). The germline CDR1 and CDR2 sequences are MNHEY and SVGEGT. The CDR3 runs to 14 residues. V lost 6 bases and J 4 bases, leaving 10 bases between the germline ends. CDR3 coding DNA: TGTGCCAGCAGGGACAGCTTGGGGGCCAACGTCCTGACTTTC. This codes for CASRDSLGANVLTF.

There are a few counts of this clonotype. The chain carries TRBV6-5 and TRBJ1-2; D may be TRBD1 (5 bases). This CDR3 has 13 residues. V was clipped by 8 bases and J by 5 bases, with 15 bases between them. Germline V CDR1 and CDR2: MNHEY, SVGAGI. DNA of the CDR3: TGTGCCAGCTGCCGGGGCAGAGAGTATGGCTACACCTTC. This gives the protein CASCRGREYGYTF.

Turning to this clonotype: One end of the junction varies from germline; a read error may be responsible. The chain recombines TRBV24-1 with TRBJ2-5, with no clear D. Per germline, CDR1 KGHDR and CDR2 SFDVKD. CDR3 length: 11 amino acids. The DNA for the CDR3 is TGTGCCACCAGTGATTTCTACGGGCAGGACTTC. Its translation: CATSDFYGQDF.

This clonotype has at least ten counts. DNA of the CDR3: TGTGCCTGGAGTGGACAGGGAAGTCGCACAGATACGCAGTATTTT. Amino acid sequence: CAWSGQGSRTDTQYF. The chain combines TRBV30 with TRBJ2-3, with TRBD1 matching over 7 bases. CDR1 is GTSNPN and CDR2 is SVGIG in the germline V gene (reference sequence). This CDR3 region has 15 residues. The junction had 5 bases not matched to a gene; V was cut back by 1 base and J by 1 base. Drawing the rest from reference TRBV30 and TRBJ2-3, the complete variable domain is SQTIHQWPATLVQPVGSPLSLECTVEGTSNPNLYWYRQAAGRGLQLLFYSVGIGQISSEVPQNLSASRPQDRQFILSSKKLLLSDSGFYLCAWSGQGSRTDTQYFGPGTRLTVL.

V usage is TRBV5-1 and J usage is TRBJ2-1; D may be TRBD2 (6 bases). The J call may be incorrect, as the DNA end agrees better with TRBJ2-7. The CDR3 spans 15 residues. Germline V CDR1 and CDR2: SGHRS, YFSETQ. CDR3 in amino acids: CASSLVWDLRNEQYF. As DNA, the CDR3 is TGCGCCAGCAGCTTGGTCTGGGACTTACGCAATGAGCAGTACTTC.

In its sample, this clonotype was seen many times. The V and J genes are TRBV20-1 and TRBJ2-3; 11 positions agree with TRBD2. Losses at the gene ends were 3 bases for V and 5 bases for J; bases not matched to a gene: 4. The CDR3 is 14 residues long. Germline V CDR1 and CDR2: DFQATT, SNEGSKA (reference sequence). CDR3 sequence reads: CSARLAGGLDTQYF. The CDR3 nucleotides are TGCAGTGCTAGGCTAGCGGGGGGTCTAGATACGCAGTATTTT.

This chain uses TRBV9 with TRBJ2-1; TRBD1 might be the D (6 bases). The CDR3 length is 16 residues. Germline CDR1 SGDLS, CDR2 YYNGEE. V lost 4 bases, J lost 3 bases, and 17 bases lay in between. DNA of the CDR3: TGTGCCAGCAGCCCTCAGACAGGACCCCACTACAATGAGCAGTTCTTC. Translated, it gives CASSPQTGPHYNEQFF.

This clonotype was seen repeatedly, ten times or more. A read error may produce the germline difference seen at one junction end. V is TRBV7-9 and J is TRBJ2-1; the match to TRBD2 covers 10 bases. The CDR3 runs to 16 residues. The germline V gene encodes CDR1 SEHNR and CDR2 FQNEAQ (reference sequence). CDR3 region: CANSLEKRGGLNEQFF. In DNA form, the CDR3 reads TGTGCCAACAGCTTAGAGAAGCGGGGGGGTCTCAATGAGCAGTTCTTC.

A remark on this clonotype: The conserved closing phenylalanine or tryptophan is absent in this CDR3, likely reflecting a read error. This chain links TRBV6-1 with TRBJ2-1, with 9 positions matching TRBD1. V gave up 7 bases and J gave up 2 bases; unmatched junction bases: 6. This CDR3 has 15 amino acids. Germline CDR1 reads MNHNS; CDR2 reads SASEGT. The CDR3: CASTTGTGTYNEQFV. The CDR3 DNA is TGTGCCAGCACTACTGGGACAGGGACCTACAATGAGCAGTTCGTC.

With respect to this clonotype: Since a much larger clone is just one base distant, this may be a read error. Without the conserved terminal phenylalanine or tryptophan, this CDR3 likely stems from a read error. The DNA is omitted, as the CDR3 cannot be located on it reliably, and the CDR3 follows TCRdb's listing. CDR3: CASSTGPGLAEFV. J is TRBJ2-1 and V is TRBV14; the DNA was not used to check the table's D call, TRBD2. CDR1 and CDR2 (germline): SGHDN, FVKESK. The CDR3 comprises 13 residues, both ends counted.

In regard to this clonotype: Since a much larger clone is just one base distant, this may be a read error. CDR3 region: CASSRIGRAVEGLGRVGNEQYF. The CDR3 bases are TGTGCCAGCAGCCGGATTGGAAGGGCGGTTGAGGGCCTTGGGAGAGTAGGCAATGAGCAGTACTTC. This chain connects TRBV11-2 to TRBJ2-7; maybe TRBD2 (5 bases). CDR1 SGHAT and CDR2 FQNNGV come from the germline V gene. The CDR3 covers 22 residues. The germline V and J ends were trimmed by 5 bases and 7 bases, with 42 bases remaining between them.

This clonotype was seen only a few times. Written as DNA, the CDR3 is TGCAGCGTCACAGGACTAGCGGGAGCCCAATACAATGAGCAGTTCTTC. Protein product: CSVTGLAGAQYNEQFF. V is TRBV29-1 and J is TRBJ2-1, with 13 bases identical to TRBD2. V dropped 6 bases and J dropped 4; count of bases not matched to a gene: 9. CDR3 length: 16 amino acids. Germline V gene lookup returns CDR1 SQVTM and CDR2 ANQGSEA.

In its sample, this clonotype was seen many times. The rearrangement links TRBV25-1 to TRBJ2-6; 8 nucleotides line up with TRBD1. This CDR3 spans 15 amino acids. Trimming took 7 bases from V and 4 from J; bases not matched to a gene: 6. The germline CDR1 and CDR2 sequences are MGHDK and SYGVNS. The DNA of the CDR3 is TGTGCCAGCACTCAGGGGGCGCGGGGGGCCAACGTCCTGACTTTC. Residues: CASTQGARGANVLTF. Supplemented by reference TRBV25-1 and TRBJ2-6, the full variable domain reads EADIYQTPRYLVIGTGKKITLECSQTMGHDKMYWYQQDPGMELHLIHYSYGVNSTEKGDLSSESTVSRIRTEHFPLTLESARPSHTSQYLCASTQGARGANVLTFGAGSRLTVL.

With regard to this clonotype: A much larger clone differs by one base, so this may be a read error. This rearrangement joins TRBV20-1 to TRBJ2-3; TRBD1 is a possible D gene (5 bases). Germline-derived CDR1 and CDR2 are DFQATT and SNEGSKA (reference sequence). The CDR3 loop spans 15 amino acids. DNA of the CDR3: TGCAGTGCTAGAGTATTTAGGGGAACTACAGATGCGCAGTATTTT. Protein product: CSARVFRGTTDAQYF.

As for this clonotype: At one of its ends the junction is not consistent with the germline gene, which may arise from a read error. The chain has TRBV7-9 and TRBJ1-1, with unresolved D. The CDR3 totals 16 residues. Per the germline V gene, CDR1 is SEHNR and CDR2 is FQNEAQ (reference sequence). In DNA form, the CDR3 reads TGTGCCAGCAGCTTAGTTGGGGAGGGAATGAACGCTGAAGCTTTCTTT. This sequence encodes CASSLVGEGMNAEAFF.

As to this clonotype: This clone may be a read error of a much larger clone one base away. The chain employs TRBV5-1 and TRBJ2-1; 9 bases are a match to TRBD1. Germline values: CDR1 SGHRS, CDR2 YFSETQ. The CDR3 sequence is 18 residues long. The trim removed 0 bases at V and 5 bases at J, leaving 12 bases unmatched. CDR3 sequence reads: CASSLGPETGGSDNEQFF. CDR3 nucleotide sequence: TGCGCCAGCAGCTTGGGCCCTGAGACAGGGGGTTCCGACAATGAGCAGTTCTTC. The whole variable domain, filled in from reference TRBV5-1 and TRBJ2-1, reads KAGVTQTPRYLIKTRGQQVTLSCSPISGHRSVSWYQQTPGQGLQFLFEYFSETQRNKGNFPGRFSGRQFSNSRSEMNVSTLELGDSALYLCASSLGPETGGSDNEQFFGPGTRLTVL.

This clonotype was counted ten times or more. This CDR3 is CATSAGTGKNEQFF. In DNA form, the CDR3 reads TGTGCCACCAGTGCGGGGACAGGGAAGAATGAGCAGTTCTTC. This sequence joins TRBV24-1 and TRBJ2-1, with TRBD1 matching over 9 bases. The CDR3 loop spans 14 amino acids. Trimming removed 5 bases from V and 7 bases from J; junction bases left unmatched: 5. Germline V lookup: CDR1 KGHDR, CDR2 SFDVKD.

V is TRBV5-1 and J is TRBJ1-6; D not resolved. CDR1 SGHRS and CDR2 YFSETQ come from the germline V gene. The V end lost 0 bases, the J end lost 8 bases, and 9 bases lay between the germline ends. This CDR3 comprises 14 residues. The CDR3 reads CASSLGSKDSPLHF. As DNA, the CDR3 is TGCGCCAGCAGCTTGGGTAGTAAAGATTCACCCCTCCACTTT.